This TCR beta chain was recovered during a study of T cell responses to AZD1222 COVID-19 vaccine. Repertoires were generated with immunoSEQ multiplex PCR, while TCRdb's copy carries only in-frame clones and drops some. Altogether just over 65,000 clones are present, over 75% being singletons, with the ten largest covering roughly 17%. Study observations and caveats: Once two AZD1222 doses were given, Spike-specific TCR breadth and depth went up. Dominant at 160-218 and 743-854, vaccine-associated CD4 TCRs also spanned spike. Only 5 to 7 AZD1222 recipients were seropositive at baseline.

This clone occurred once. Its target is unknown. The trim removed 0 bases at V and 3 bases at J, leaving 0 bases unmatched. The germline V gene has CDR1 LNHNV and CDR2 YYDKDF (reference sequence). The CDR3 spans 14 residues. The gene calls are TRBV15 and TRBJ2-7, with 9 bases that match TRBD2. Sequencing was performed on peripheral blood, taken on day 0 of AZD1222 vaccination. This receptor was identified in an adult in good health. The CDR3 DNA follows: TGTGCCACCAGCAGAGAAGCGGGAGGCTACGAGCAGTACTTC. Translating it yields CATSREAGGYEQYF.